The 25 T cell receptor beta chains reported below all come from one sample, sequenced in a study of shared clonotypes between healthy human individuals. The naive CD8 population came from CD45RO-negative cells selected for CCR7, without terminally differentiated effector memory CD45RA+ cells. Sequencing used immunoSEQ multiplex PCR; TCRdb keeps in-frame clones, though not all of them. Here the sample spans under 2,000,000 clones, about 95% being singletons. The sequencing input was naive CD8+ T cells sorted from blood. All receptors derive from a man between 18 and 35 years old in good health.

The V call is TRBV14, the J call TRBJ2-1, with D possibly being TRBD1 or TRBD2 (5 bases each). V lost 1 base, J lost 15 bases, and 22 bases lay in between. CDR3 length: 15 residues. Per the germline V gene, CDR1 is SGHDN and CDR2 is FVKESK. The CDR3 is CASSQGTWDATYRFF. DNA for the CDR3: TGTGCCAGCAGCCAAGGGACTTGGGACGCGACCTACCGGTTCTTC.

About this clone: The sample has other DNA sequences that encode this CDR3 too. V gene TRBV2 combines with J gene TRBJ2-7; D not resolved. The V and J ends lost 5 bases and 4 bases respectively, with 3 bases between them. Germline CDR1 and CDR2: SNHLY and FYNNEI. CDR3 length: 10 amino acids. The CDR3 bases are TGTGCCAGCAGTAAATACGAGCAGTACTTC. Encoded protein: CASSKYEQYF.

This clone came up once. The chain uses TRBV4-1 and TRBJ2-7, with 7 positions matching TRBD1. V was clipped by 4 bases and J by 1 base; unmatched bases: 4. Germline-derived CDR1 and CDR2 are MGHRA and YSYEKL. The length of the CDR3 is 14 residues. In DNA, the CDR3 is TGCGCCAGCAGCCTACAGGGGATTTCCTACGAGCAGTACTTC. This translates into CASSLQGISYEQYF.

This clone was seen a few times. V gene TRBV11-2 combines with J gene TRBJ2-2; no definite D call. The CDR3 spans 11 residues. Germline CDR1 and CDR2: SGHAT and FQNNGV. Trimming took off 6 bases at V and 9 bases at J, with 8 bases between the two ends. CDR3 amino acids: CASSNRRELFF. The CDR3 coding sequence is TGTGCCAGCAGTAACAGAAGGGAGCTGTTTTTT.

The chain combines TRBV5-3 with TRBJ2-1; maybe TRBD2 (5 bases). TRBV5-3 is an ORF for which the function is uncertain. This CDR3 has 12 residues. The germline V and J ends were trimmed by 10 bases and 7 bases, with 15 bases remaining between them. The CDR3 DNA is TGTGCCCCTAATCCCCCGGGGAATGAGCAGTTCTTC. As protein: CAPNPPGNEQFF.

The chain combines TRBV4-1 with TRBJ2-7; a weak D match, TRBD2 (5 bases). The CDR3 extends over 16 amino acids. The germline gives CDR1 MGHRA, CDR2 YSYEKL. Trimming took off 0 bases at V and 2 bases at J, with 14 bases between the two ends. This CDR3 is CASSQEDDSAAYEQYF. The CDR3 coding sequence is TGCGCCAGCAGCCAAGAAGATGATAGCGCGGCCTACGAGCAGTACTTC.

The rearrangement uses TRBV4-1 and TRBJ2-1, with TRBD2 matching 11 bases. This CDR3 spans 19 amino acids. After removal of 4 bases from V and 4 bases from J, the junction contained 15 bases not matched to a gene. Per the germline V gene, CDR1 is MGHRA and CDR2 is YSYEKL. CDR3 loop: CASSRTGTGGTSGYNEQFF. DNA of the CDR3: TGCGCCAGCAGCCGGACCGGGACGGGAGGGACTAGCGGTTACAATGAGCAGTTCTTC.

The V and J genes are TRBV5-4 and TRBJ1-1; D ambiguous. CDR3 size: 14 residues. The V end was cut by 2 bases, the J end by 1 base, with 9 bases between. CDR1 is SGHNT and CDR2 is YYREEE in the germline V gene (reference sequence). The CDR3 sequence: CASSLLGGNTEAFF. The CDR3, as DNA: TGTGCCAGCAGCTTACTAGGCGGGAACACTGAAGCTTTCTTT. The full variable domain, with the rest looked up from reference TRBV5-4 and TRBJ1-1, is ETGVTQSPTHLIKTRGQQVTLRCSSQSGHNTVSWYQQALGQGPQFIFQYYREEENGRGNFPPRFSGLQFPNYSSELNVNALELDDSALYLCASSLLGGNTEAFFGQGTRLTVV.

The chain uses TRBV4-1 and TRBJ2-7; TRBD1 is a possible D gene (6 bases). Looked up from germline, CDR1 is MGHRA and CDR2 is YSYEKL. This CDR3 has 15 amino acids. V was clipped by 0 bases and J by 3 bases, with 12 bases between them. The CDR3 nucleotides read TGCGCCAGCAGCCAAGATAGACAGGTCGGCTACGAGCAGTACTTC. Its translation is CASSQDRQVGYEQYF.

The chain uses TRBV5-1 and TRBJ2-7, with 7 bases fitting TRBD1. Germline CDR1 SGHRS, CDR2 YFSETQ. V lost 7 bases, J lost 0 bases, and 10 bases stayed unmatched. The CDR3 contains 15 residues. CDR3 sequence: CASSSGTAYSYEQYF. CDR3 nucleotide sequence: TGCGCCAGCTCTTCCGGGACAGCTTACTCCTACGAGCAGTACTTC.

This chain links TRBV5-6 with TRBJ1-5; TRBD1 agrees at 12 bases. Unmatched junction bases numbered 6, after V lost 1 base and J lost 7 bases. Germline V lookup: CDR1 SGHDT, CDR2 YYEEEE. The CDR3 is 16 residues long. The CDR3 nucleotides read TGTGCCAGCAGCTTGTACGGGACAGGGGGCGGACAGCCCCAGCATTTT. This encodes CASSLYGTGGGQPQHF.

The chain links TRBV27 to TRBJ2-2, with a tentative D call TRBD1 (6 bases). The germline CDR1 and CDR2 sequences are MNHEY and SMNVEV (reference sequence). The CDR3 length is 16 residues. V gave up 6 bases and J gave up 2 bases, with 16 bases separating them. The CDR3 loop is CASSGAGAQNTGELFF. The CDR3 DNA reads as TGTGCCAGCAGCGGGGCAGGGGCGCAAAACACCGGGGAGCTGTTTTTT.

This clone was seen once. The CDR3 DNA sequence: TGTGCCAGCACGCAGGTGAATCAGCCCCAGCATTTT. Its translation is CASTQVNQPQHF. The V gene is TRBV2, the J gene TRBJ1-5, with D uncertain. There are 12 residues in the CDR3. Trimming took 7 bases from V and 4 from J, leaving 8 bases between them. Germline CDR1 is SNHLY and CDR2 is FYNNEI. Looking up the rest from reference TRBV2 and TRBJ1-5 gives the full variable domain: EPEVTQTPSHQVTQMGQEVILRCVPISNHLYFYWYRQILGQKVEFLVSFYNNEISEKSEIFDDQFSVERPDGSNFTLKIRSTKLEDSAMYFCASTQVNQPQHFGDGTRLSIL.

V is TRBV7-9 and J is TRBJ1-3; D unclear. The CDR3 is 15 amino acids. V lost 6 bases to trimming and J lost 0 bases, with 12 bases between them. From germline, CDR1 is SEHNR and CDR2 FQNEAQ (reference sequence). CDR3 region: CASRGTADSGNTIYF. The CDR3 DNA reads TGTGCCAGCAGAGGAACAGCAGACTCTGGAAACACCATATATTTT.

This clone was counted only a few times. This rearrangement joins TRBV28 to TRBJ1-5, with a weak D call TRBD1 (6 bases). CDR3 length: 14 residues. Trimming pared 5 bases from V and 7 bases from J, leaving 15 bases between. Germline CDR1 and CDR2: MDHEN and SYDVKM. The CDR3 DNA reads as TGTGCCAGCAGTATCCGTGCAGGGGAGCAGCCCCAGCATTTT. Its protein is CASSIRAGEQPQHF.

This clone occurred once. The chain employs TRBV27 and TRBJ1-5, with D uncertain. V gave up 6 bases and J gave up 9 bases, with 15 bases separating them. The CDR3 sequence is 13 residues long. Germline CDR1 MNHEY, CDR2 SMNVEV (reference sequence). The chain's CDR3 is CASSFDPGRPQHF. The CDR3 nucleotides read TGTGCCAGCAGCTTCGATCCGGGCCGGCCCCAGCATTTT.

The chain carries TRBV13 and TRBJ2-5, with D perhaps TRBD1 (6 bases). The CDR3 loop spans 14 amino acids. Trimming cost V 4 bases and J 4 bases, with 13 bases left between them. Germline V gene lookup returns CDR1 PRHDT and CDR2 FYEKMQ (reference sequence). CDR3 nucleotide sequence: TGTGCCAGCAGCTCGGACAGCCGCGGAGAGACCCAGTACTTC. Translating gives CASSSDSRGETQYF.

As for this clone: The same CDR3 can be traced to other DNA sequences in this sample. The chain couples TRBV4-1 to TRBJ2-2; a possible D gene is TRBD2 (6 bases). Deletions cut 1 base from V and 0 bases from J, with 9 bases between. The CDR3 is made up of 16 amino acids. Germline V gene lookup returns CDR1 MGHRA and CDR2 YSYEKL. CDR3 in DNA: TGCGCCAGCAGCCAAGTTCCGGGGGCGAACACCGGGGAGCTGTTTTTT. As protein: CASSQVPGANTGELFF.

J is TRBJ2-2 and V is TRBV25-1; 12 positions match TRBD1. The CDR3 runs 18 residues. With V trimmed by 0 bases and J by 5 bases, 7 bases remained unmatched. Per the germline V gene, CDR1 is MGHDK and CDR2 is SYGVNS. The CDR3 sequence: CASSEYMGDRGLTGELFF. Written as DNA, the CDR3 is TGTGCCAGCAGTGAATATATGGGGGACAGGGGGCTTACCGGGGAGCTGTTTTTT.

As DNA, the CDR3 is TGCAGCGTTCATGCGGGCAATGAGCAGTTCTTC. The encoded protein is CSVHAGNEQFF. The V and J genes are TRBV29-1 and TRBJ2-1, with D tentatively TRBD2 (5 bases). The CDR3 is 11 amino acids. V lost 5 bases and J lost 6, with 8 bases in between. CDR1 is SQVTM, CDR2 ANQGSEA, per germline.

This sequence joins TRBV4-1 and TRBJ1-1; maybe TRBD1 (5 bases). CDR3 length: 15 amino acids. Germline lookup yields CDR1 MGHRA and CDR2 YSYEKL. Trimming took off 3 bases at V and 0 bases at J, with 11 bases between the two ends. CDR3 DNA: TGCGCCAGCAGCCAGAATGAGGGGCTGAACACTGAAGCTTTCTTT. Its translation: CASSQNEGLNTEAFF.

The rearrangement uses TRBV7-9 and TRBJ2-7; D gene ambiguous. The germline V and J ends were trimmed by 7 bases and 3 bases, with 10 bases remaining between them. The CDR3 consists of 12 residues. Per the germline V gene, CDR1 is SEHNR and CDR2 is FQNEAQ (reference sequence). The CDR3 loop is CASTIVGYEQYF. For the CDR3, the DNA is TGTGCCAGCACCATTGTGGGCTACGAGCAGTACTTC. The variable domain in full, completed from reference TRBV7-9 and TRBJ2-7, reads DTGVSQNPRHKITKRGQNVTFRCDPISEHNRLYWYRQTLGQGPEFLTYFQNEAQLEKSRLLSDRFSAERPKGSFSTLEIQRTEQGDSAMYLCASTIVGYEQYFGPGTRLTVT.

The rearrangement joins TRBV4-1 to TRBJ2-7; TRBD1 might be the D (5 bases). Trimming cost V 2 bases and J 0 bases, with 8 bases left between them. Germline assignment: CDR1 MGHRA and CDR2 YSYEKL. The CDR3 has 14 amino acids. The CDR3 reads CASSQTDTSYEQYF. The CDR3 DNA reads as TGCGCCAGCAGCCAAACGGACACCTCCTACGAGCAGTACTTC.

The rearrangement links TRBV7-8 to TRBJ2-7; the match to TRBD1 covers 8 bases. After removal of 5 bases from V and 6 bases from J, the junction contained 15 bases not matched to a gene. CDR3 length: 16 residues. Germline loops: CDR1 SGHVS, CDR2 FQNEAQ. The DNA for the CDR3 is TGTGCCAGCAGCCGAAGTGTGGGACAGGACTCCCCCGAGCAGTACTTC. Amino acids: CASSRSVGQDSPEQYF.

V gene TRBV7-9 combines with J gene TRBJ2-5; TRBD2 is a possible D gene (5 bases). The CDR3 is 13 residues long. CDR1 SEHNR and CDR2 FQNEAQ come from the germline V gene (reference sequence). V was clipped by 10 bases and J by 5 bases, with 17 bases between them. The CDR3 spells CATPTRTGETQYF. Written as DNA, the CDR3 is TGTGCCACCCCCACACGGACGGGGGAGACCCAGTACTTC.